The entry below gives a single T cell receptor beta chain sequence along with its context. Its antigen remains unknown. The sample is drawn from a study of post-analysis software for immune sequencing data. About the research overall: Relapsing-remitting, secondary progressive and progressive-relapsing forms made up the multiple sclerosis disease courses. General observations from the study: Controls had lower frequencies than patients of a handful of TRBV segments, which included TRBV5-6, TRBV5-1 and TRBV20-1. Controls showed significantly higher normalized Chao1 diversity than did multiple sclerosis patients. Batch-mates among the samples co-clustered strongly by F measure.

Every TCR beta cDNA library bore unique molecular identifiers. Between about 1 and 10 million T cells gave rise to around 500,000 cDNA molecules. MiXCR, run by TCRdb on the PCR reads, gives a single entry per CDR3 protein. The table includes hundreds of thousands of distinct CDR3 sequences, 59% detected once. There are 15 residues in the CDR3. Source material: blood. The receptor's source is a girl aged 2-10 years with multiple sclerosis. The chain couples TRBV21-1 to TRBJ2-5; TRBD2 is the table's D call, not checked against the DNA. TRBV21-1 constitutes a pseudogene. CDR3 sequence: CASSKKDAGWETQYF. As DNA, the CDR3 is TGTGCCAGCAGCAAAAAGGACGCGGGGTGGGAGACCCAGTACTTC.